The entry that follows covers one TCR beta chain sequence. Its specific antigen is unknown. Within one base of it there is no much larger clone, and no base qualities were kept. The germline V gene supplies CDR1 SGHRS and CDR2 YFSETQ. Taken from cysteine to phenylalanine, the CDR3 has 14 residues. Left in the record is the CDR3 DNA by itself, 42 bases read in frame from the first base. The germline V and J ends show losses of 4 bases and 5 bases respectively, and no gene match explains 5 bases of the junction. This sample stems from a study of Ad26.COV2.S vaccination and SARS-CoV-2 variants (dated by TCRdb to about 2021). Describing the broader study: Donors in the vaccine arm were drawn from COV1001, a phase I-IIa trial of Ad26.COV2.S in healthy adults that was multicentre, randomized, double-blind and placebo-controlled. Sequencing of the TCRbeta repertoire served to evaluate the specificity and breadth of SARS-CoV-2-reactive T cell receptors following Ad26.COV2.S vaccination. Participants in the trial were split at random into five groups of five each, receiving low-dose or high-dose Ad26.COV2.S once or twice, or else placebo on both occasions. Ad26.COV2.S was given intramuscularly at 5x10^10 or 1x10^11 viral particles, as a single shot or as two shots 56 days apart. A total of approximately 32 samples were included in the TCR-sequenced set, comprising roughly 19 Ad26.COV2.S vaccine recipients, 5 placebo recipients and 8 SARS-CoV-2 convalescent individuals. Investigators remained blinded to trial group allocation during experiments and outcome assessment.

Broader findings and caveats from the paper: According to the authors, total T cell responses may have been underestimated by the TCR breadth and depth analyses. The study lacked the statistical power to compare responses across vaccine doses or regimens. Ad26.COV2.S recipients had higher spike-specific TCR breadth than placebo recipients (P = 0.0014). Comparable non-spike TCR breadth was observed between vaccine and placebo recipients, consistent with only spike being contained in the vaccine. After vaccination, substantial breadth of spike-specific CD8+ and CD4+ T cell responses was reported.

Taken with the paper, the label for treatment or condition translates to: about 20 received Ad26.COV2.S at low or high dose, single or two shots; roughly 5 received placebo; per-sample allocation not given. For vaccine and placebo recipients, the sequenced repertoires came from samples collected on day 63 after the first injection. Between 29 July and 7 August 2020, Cohort 1b enrolled about two dozen adults aged 18-55 years at one site in Boston, USA. Ad26.COV2.S consisted of a replication-incompetent adenovirus type 26 vector by which a prefusion-stabilized SARS-CoV-2 spike protein from the original Wuhan strain was expressed. The immunoSEQ Assay was the method used to sequence TCRbeta CDR3 regions. After extraction, genomic DNA underwent amplification by bias-controlled multiplex PCR, followed by high-throughput sequencing. In the source study's methods: To quantify the absolute abundance of every unique TCRbeta CDR3 region, sequences were collapsed and filtered. T cell fraction was estimated by normalization of TCRbeta template counts to usable DNA, with usable DNA being measured through amplification of reference genes present in all nucleated cells. Repertoire TCRs were annotated as SARS-CoV-2-specific when V gene, CDR3 amino acid sequence and J gene were exactly matched to a known reactive TCR set. The reference SARS-CoV-2 TCR set was obtained from MIRA and was filtered for enrichment in COVID-19-positive ImmuneCODE repertoires, whereby public or cross-reactive TCRs were removed. Using the MIRA antigens, annotated TCRs were further analysed by specific ORF or by position within an ORF. Depth was the summed frequency of annotated unique rearrangements, while breadth was defined as annotated unique rearrangements over total unique productive rearrangements. Two-sided Wilcoxon rank-sum tests were used to compare TCR breadth between groups. Imported from immuneACCESS, the table was reduced by TCRdb to in-frame sequences with V and J called. These copies leave out some clones; in studies compared against another copy, an unresolved V gene accounts for under half, and the cause of the remainder is not known. That table furnishes V, J and clone size, whereas the DNA furnished D and trimming. Counted in this sample were 350,000 to 450,000 clones; around 84% of them appeared once. Clones ranked in the top ten supply less than 4% of the sample.

This clonotype was sampled from a person between 18 and 65 years old who received the Ad26.COV2.S COVID-19 vaccine or a placebo. The receptor chain draws on TRBV5-1 and TRBJ1-5; 8 bases in the junction line up with TRBD1. The material was peripheral blood, obtained in a trial of Ad26.COV2.S vaccine versus placebo. The DNA sequence follows: TGCGCCAGCAGCCAAGGACAGGGAGATCAGCCCCAGCATTTT. Its amino acids are CASSQGQGDQPQHF.